The 15 T cell receptor beta chains listed next were all sequenced from one sample in a study of blood T cell repertoires in COVID-19. Produced via immunoSEQ multiplex PCR; TCRdb's table is partial and in-frame only. The table records 90,000 or so clones, 65% to 85% of them present only once. Specimen: peripheral blood. These receptor sequences come from a man older than 75 with active or convalescent COVID-19.

V and J are TRBV2 and TRBJ2-1; 7 nucleotides agree with TRBD2. Per the germline V gene, CDR1 is SNHLY and CDR2 is FYNNEI. The CDR3 spans 13 residues. The ends lost 7 bases at V and 5 bases at J; junction bases unmatched: 5. CDR3 amino acids: CASNLAEDNEQFF. In nucleotides, the CDR3 is TGTGCCAGCAACCTAGCGGAGGACAATGAGCAGTTCTTC.

The chain carries TRBV27 and TRBJ1-1, with D uncertain. This CDR3 is 17 amino acids long. CDR1 and CDR2 from the germline V gene are MNHEY and SMNVEV (reference sequence). The V end lost 5 bases, the J end lost 0 bases, and 19 bases lay between the germline ends. CDR3 nucleotide sequence: TGTGCCAGCAGTCCCTTTCGGACGGGGATCATGAACACTGAAGCTTTCTTT. This codes for CASSPFRTGIMNTEAFF.

This clone rates as medium-sized. V is TRBV4-1 and J is TRBJ1-4; 7 positions agree with TRBD1. Germline assignment: CDR1 MGHRA and CDR2 YSYEKL. The junction had 10 bases not matched to a gene; V was cut back by 4 bases and J by 5 bases. The CDR3 is 16 amino acids. The CDR3 spells CASSPTWTGPNEKLFF. The DNA of the CDR3 is TGCGCCAGCAGCCCTACTTGGACAGGTCCGAATGAAAAACTGTTTTTT.

The J gene is TRBJ1-1, the V gene TRBV19; D is possibly TRBD1 (5 bases). The length of the CDR3 is 15 residues. Germline CDR1 reads LNHDA; CDR2 reads SQIVND (reference sequence). Trimming took off 5 bases at V and 0 bases at J, with 13 bases between the two ends. CDR3 region: CASSPRQFLNTEAFF. CDR3 DNA sequence: TGTGCCAGTAGTCCGCGACAGTTCTTGAACACTGAAGCTTTCTTT. The variable domain in full, with the rest retrieved from reference TRBV19 and TRBJ1-1, is DGGITQSPKYLFRKEGQNVTLSCEQNLNHDAMYWYRQDPGQGLRLIYYSQIVNDFQKGDIAEGYSVSREKKESFPLTVTSAQKNPTAFYLCASSPRQFLNTEAFFGQGTRLTVV.

The chain uses TRBV15 and TRBJ1-5; 7 bases align to TRBD1. With V trimmed by 8 bases and J by 7 bases, 8 bases remained unmatched. The CDR3 length is 13 residues. The germline V gene encodes CDR1 LNHNV and CDR2 YYDKDF (reference sequence). CDR3 residues: CATSDRERQPQHF. The CDR3, as DNA: TGTGCCACCTCAGACAGGGAAAGGCAGCCCCAGCATTTT.

The chain carries TRBV18 and TRBJ2-3; no clear D gene. V gave up 1 base and J gave up 2 bases, with 13 bases separating them. CDR1 is KGHSH, CDR2 LQKENI, per germline. CDR3 size: 16 residues. Here the CDR3 reads CASSPRAGASTDTQYF. CDR3 DNA sequence: TGTGCCAGCTCACCACGTGCTGGAGCCTCCACAGATACGCAGTATTTT.

The V gene is TRBV7-9, the J gene TRBJ1-2; D not resolved. V lost 5 bases and J lost 8, with 12 bases in between. Germline CDR1 is SEHNR and CDR2 is FQNEAQ (reference sequence). The CDR3 contains 12 residues. CDR3 amino acids: CASSPDREGYTF. DNA of the CDR3: TGTGCCAGCAGCCCGGACCGGGAGGGCTACACCTTC.

The chain employs TRBV5-1 and TRBJ2-2; possible D gene TRBD1, 6 bases. Germline V gene sequence: CDR1 SGHRS, CDR2 YFSETQ. The CDR3 loop spans 14 amino acids. The ends were cut back, 4 bases at V and 6 bases at J, with 13 bases in the middle. The chain's CDR3 is CASSMTQGAGELFF. The CDR3 region has the DNA TGCGCCAGCAGCATGACACAGGGCGCCGGGGAGCTGTTTTTT. The full variable domain, in which reference TRBV5-1 and TRBJ2-2 provide the parts outside the CDR3, is KAGVTQTPRYLIKTRGQQVTLSCSPISGHRSVSWYQQTPGQGLQFLFEYFSETQRNKGNFPGRFSGRQFSNSRSEMNVSTLELGDSALYLCASSMTQGAGELFFGEGSRLTVL.

The chain employs TRBV6-6 and TRBJ2-2; D possibly corresponds to TRBD2 (5 bases). This CDR3 is built from 14 residues. In germline, CDR1 is MNHNY, CDR2 SVGAGI (reference sequence). The V gene lost 8 bases and the J gene lost 4 bases, with 14 bases spanning the gap. This CDR3 is CASQAVEGTGELFF. The CDR3 DNA is TGTGCCAGCCAGGCCGTCGAGGGCACCGGGGAGCTGTTTTTT.

V gene TRBV10-3 combines with J gene TRBJ1-5; D gene unclear. Germline-derived CDR1 and CDR2 are ENHRY and SYGVKD. Trimming removed 4 bases at V and 5 bases at J, with 9 bases between. The length of the CDR3 is 13 residues. In nucleotides, the CDR3 is TGTGCCATCAGTGCAGCCGGGGATCAGCCCCAGCATTTT. Translating it yields CAISAAGDQPQHF.

The rearrangement joins TRBV28 to TRBJ2-3; 10 nucleotides align to TRBD2. CDR3 length: 14 residues. Germline V CDR1 and CDR2: MDHEN, SYDVKM. With 5 bases clipped from V and 1 base from J, the junction kept 0 bases outside the gene matches. For the CDR3, the DNA is TGTGCCAGCAGTAGCGGGGGGGGCACAGATACGCAGTATTTT. It encodes CASSSGGGTDTQYF. The variable domain in full, with the rest retrieved from reference TRBV28 and TRBJ2-3, is DVKVTQSSRYLVKRTGEKVFLECVQDMDHENMFWYRQDPGLGLRLIYFSYDVKMKEKGDIPEGYSVSREKKERFSLILESASTNQTSMYLCASSSGGGTDTQYFGPGTRLTVL.

The chain employs TRBV7-2 and TRBJ1-2; 9 bases match TRBD1. From germline, CDR1 is SGHTA and CDR2 FQGNSA. This CDR3 contains 14 residues. The J segment lost 7 bases and the V segment lost 3 bases, leaving 6 bases of the junction unmatched. The CDR3 sequence: CASSLGQGVGGYTF. CDR3 DNA sequence: TGTGCCAGCAGCTTGGGACAGGGAGTGGGTGGCTACACCTTC.

About this clone: The junction differs from germline at one of its ends, possibly a read error. The J gene is TRBJ2-1, the V gene TRBV7-7; D gene ambiguous. CDR3 length equals 15 residues. CDR1 SSHAT and CDR2 FNYEAQ come from the germline V gene (reference sequence). The CDR3, as DNA: TGTGCTAGCAGCCCCGCCCGAGGCCCCAACAATGAGCAGTTCTTC. Translated: CASSPARGPNNEQFF.

This clone is large within its sample. The CDR3 region has the DNA TGTGCCAGCAGTACCGGGGGACCCGTGCAGTACTTC. Translating gives CASSTGGPVQYF. V and J are TRBV6-5 and TRBJ2-7; a possible D gene is TRBD2 (6 bases). CDR1 and CDR2 (germline): MNHEY, SVGAGI. The CDR3 runs to 12 residues. The V and J ends lost 5 bases and 9 bases respectively, with 14 bases between them.

The V gene is TRBV4-2, the J gene TRBJ2-1; D is perhaps TRBD1 (6 bases). Germline-derived CDR1 and CDR2 are LGHNA and YNFKEQ. The CDR3 is 16 residues long. Trimming pared 1 base from V and 8 bases from J, leaving 18 bases between. CDR3 region: CASSQGIQGIGDEQFF. Written as DNA, the CDR3 is TGTGCCAGCAGCCAAGGCATACAGGGTATTGGCGATGAGCAGTTCTTC.